A single T cell receptor beta chain is shown here with its context. The sample belongs to a study of blood T cell repertoires in COVID-19. Whole-study context: Some COVID-19 samples were acute and others convalescent; all came from the United States, Italy and Spain. Sources were T cells, B-cell-depleted T cells, or PBMCs; the material itself was cDNA or gDNA.

Grouping used clinical history reported by participants in a survey and questionnaire. In the original analysis: Amplification of reference gene primers provided the estimated nucleated cell counts. Repertoires were generated with immunoSEQ multiplex PCR, while TCRdb's copy carries only in-frame clones and drops some. V, J and clone size derive from that table, while D and trimming were established from the DNA sequence. Altogether about 270,000 clones are present, roughly 90% being singletons, with the ten largest covering 2.3%. Trimming cost V 6 bases and J 2 bases, with 17 bases left between them. Germline values: CDR1 MDHEN, CDR2 SYDVKM. The CDR3 runs to 17 residues.

This chain uses TRBV28 with TRBJ2-6; tentative D call: TRBD1 (6 bases). This receptor was taken from a woman aged 40 to 50 with acute COVID-19. The material sequenced was PBMCs or T cells enriched from blood (not recorded which). In DNA form, the CDR3 reads TGTGCCAGCAGCGCCGAAGAGGGGGATCCTGGGGCCAACGTCCTGACTTTC. Protein product: CASSAEEGDPGANVLTF.